This TCR beta chain appears in the sequencing data of a study of T cell responses to AZD1222 COVID-19 vaccine. Study summary: Pooled in the analysis were second doses at about 4 or about 12 weeks. Broader study findings: Clonal diversity was possibly underestimated, and the donors were mostly white British, with more females. Increases in Spike-specific TCR breadth and depth were seen after two AZD1222 doses.

CDR1 SGHAT and CDR2 FQDESV come from the germline V gene (reference sequence). This CDR3 is 15 amino acids long. V was clipped by 5 bases and J by 1 base, with 14 bases between them. Concerning this clone itself: Its antigen is still unknown.

Some clones are missing from TCRdb's copy, which holds only in-frame ones; the method was immunoSEQ multiplex PCR. Of 45,000 to 70,000 clones in the sample, approximately 86% are singletons; the top ten hold approximately 15%. This chain links TRBV11-1 with TRBJ1-1; D call uncertain. The origin of this receptor is an adult in good health. The material sequenced was peripheral blood, taken on day 0 of AZD1222 vaccination. CDR3 sequence reads: CASSDRYRENTEAFF. In DNA form, the CDR3 reads TGTGCCAGCAGCGACCGCTACAGAGAGAACACTGAAGCTTTCTTT.